The clone carrying this TCR beta chain was detected only once. The data were obtained in a study of CD8 T cells in Susac syndrome. In contrast to the negatively isolated CD8+ and CD4+ T cells, TEMRA cells were FACS-enriched. RNA amounts of about 0.5 to 1 ug underwent reverse transcription with random hexamers. A single record per CDR3 protein comes from TCRdb applying MiXCR to the immunoSEQ multiplex PCR reads. The sample contains 200,000 to 250,000 distinct CDR3 sequences, just under 95% of which appear only once. There are 14 residues in the CDR3. The V gene lost 2 bases and the J gene lost 0 bases, with 5 bases spanning the gap.

This rearrangement joins TRBV12-3 or TRBV12-4 to TRBJ2-1; no definite D call. The sample taken for sequencing was CD4+ T cells from PBMCs. The receptor comes from a human donor with multiple sclerosis. This CDR3 reads CASSLRPSYNEQFF. The CDR3 coding sequence is TGTGCCAGCAGTTTAAGGCCCTCCTACAATGAGCAGTTCTTC.